This is a list of T cell receptor beta chains from one sample in a study of cytomegalovirus exposure and HLA in healthy donors. Method: immunoSEQ multiplex PCR; TCRdb's copy keeps in-frame clones and lacks some. The sample has some 93,000 clones; just under 80% are singletons. The sequencing input was PBMCs. These receptors were collected from a woman in her forties in good health and CMV-seronegative. Both conserved end residues are part of each CDR3. D genes are given only for firm matches. Clone size appears in some rows only: once, few, many, or a class for an expanded clone.

j_gene: TRBJ1-3; v_gene: TRBV28; d_gene: .; abundance: .; len: 15; CDR3aa: CASNLGVSSGNTIYF; CDR3nt: TGTGCCAGCAACTTAGGGGTCAGCTCTGGAAACACCATATATTTT
j_gene: TRBJ2-5; v_gene: TRBV27; d_gene: TRBD2; abundance: .; len: 16; CDR3aa: CASSWTSGANGETQYF; CDR3nt: TGTGCCAGCAGTTGGACTAGCGGGGCTAACGGGGAGACCCAGTACTTC
j_gene: TRBJ1-4; v_gene: TRBV5-6; d_gene: TRBD1; abundance: .; len: 16; CDR3aa: CASSLIPGQGNEKLFF; CDR3nt: TGTGCCAGCAGCTTGATTCCGGGACAGGGGAATGAAAAACTGTTTTTT
j_gene: TRBJ2-6; v_gene: TRBV28; d_gene: .; abundance: .; len: 17; CDR3aa: CASSLWQGSSGANVLTF; CDR3nt: TGTGCCAGCAGTTTATGGCAGGGCAGCTCTGGGGCCAACGTCCTGACTTTC
j_gene: TRBJ2-5; v_gene: TRBV25-1; d_gene: TRBD1; abundance: .; len: 14; CDR3aa: CASSEFKGAETQYF; CDR3nt: TGTGCCAGCAGTGAATTTAAGGGGGCGGAGACCCAGTACTTC
j_gene: TRBJ1-2; v_gene: TRBV5-5; d_gene: TRBD1; abundance: .; len: 14; CDR3aa: CASSQEQGDYGYTF; CDR3nt: TGTGCCAGCAGCCAGGAACAGGGGGACTATGGCTACACCTTC
j_gene: TRBJ2-3; v_gene: TRBV30; d_gene: .; abundance: .; len: 14; CDR3aa: CAWIPPDRPDTQYF; CDR3nt: TGTGCCTGGATTCCCCCCGACAGGCCAGATACGCAGTATTTT
j_gene: TRBJ2-5; v_gene: TRBV19; d_gene: .; abundance: .; len: 13; CDR3aa: CASSIGRQETQYF; CDR3nt: TGTGCCAGTAGTATCGGTAGACAAGAGACCCAGTACTTC
j_gene: TRBJ1-5; v_gene: TRBV5-1; d_gene: .; abundance: .; len: 14; CDR3aa: CASSWGGNNQPQHF; CDR3nt: TGCGCCAGCAGCTGGGGGGGTAACAATCAGCCCCAGCATTTT
j_gene: TRBJ2-5; v_gene: TRBV4-3; d_gene: .; abundance: .; len: 12; CDR3aa: CASSQDSETQYF; CDR3nt: TGCGCCAGCAGCCAAGATTCGGAGACCCAGTACTTC
j_gene: TRBJ2-5; v_gene: TRBV7-2; d_gene: .; abundance: .; len: 12; CDR3aa: CASSSLVETQYF; CDR3nt: TGTGCCAGCAGCTCCTTAGTGGAGACCCAGTACTTC
j_gene: TRBJ2-7; v_gene: TRBV11-2; d_gene: .; abundance: .; len: 16; CDR3aa: CASSLRSIASSNEQYF; CDR3nt: TGTGCCAGCAGCTTAAGGTCGATTGCTAGCTCCAACGAGCAGTACTTC
j_gene: TRBJ2-1; v_gene: TRBV7-9; d_gene: TRBD2; abundance: .; len: 18; CDR3aa: CASSPLGASGYSYNEQFF; CDR3nt: TGTGCCAGCAGCCCCCTCGGGGCTAGCGGGTACTCCTACAATGAGCAGTTCTTC
j_gene: TRBJ2-5; v_gene: TRBV5-1; d_gene: .; abundance: few; len: 16; CDR3aa: CASSPDRGPEEENQYF; CDR3nt: TGCGCCAGCAGCCCTGATAGGGGCCCCGAGGAAGAGAACCAGTACTTC